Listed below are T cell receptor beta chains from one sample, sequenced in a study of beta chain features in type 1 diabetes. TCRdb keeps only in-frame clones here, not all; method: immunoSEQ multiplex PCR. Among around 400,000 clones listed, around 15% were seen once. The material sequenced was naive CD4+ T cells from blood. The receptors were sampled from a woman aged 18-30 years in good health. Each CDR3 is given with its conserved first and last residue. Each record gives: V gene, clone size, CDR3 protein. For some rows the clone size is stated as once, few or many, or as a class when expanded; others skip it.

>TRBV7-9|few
CASSLVSVAANEQFF
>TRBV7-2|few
CASRSDNNEQFF
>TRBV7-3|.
CASSLHQGHNQPQHF
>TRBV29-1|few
CSVERPVTAINGYTF
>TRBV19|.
CASNALAGGEQYF
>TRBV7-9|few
CASSRGQNTEAFF
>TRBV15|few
CATSRVPILGAYEQYF
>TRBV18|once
CASSPPAGVKNIQYF
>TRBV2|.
CASSDAGFKVQPQHF
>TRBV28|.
CASRTSFRNEQFF
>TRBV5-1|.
CASRFQSGIRYEQYF
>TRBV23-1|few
CASSQFLGQPNSNQPQHF
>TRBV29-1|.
CSVAWRSTDTQYF
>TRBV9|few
CASSSRTSGDTQYF
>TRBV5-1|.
CASSPRTAAGAQYF
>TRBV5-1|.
CASSLTGTDTQYF
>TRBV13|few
CASSFRSGSSEQFF
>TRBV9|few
CASSVVRGTGELFF
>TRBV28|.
CASSFPHQGLAGYTDTQYF
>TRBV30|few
CAWSTLRDRVVRGYTF
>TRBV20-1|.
CSASPSYEQYF
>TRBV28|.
CASSFITGTSNQPQHF
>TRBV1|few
CTSSRAGTSAVLDTDTQYF
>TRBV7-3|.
CASSLTGGSYEQYF
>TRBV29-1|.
CSVLRVLDTEAFF
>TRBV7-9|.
CASSLGLGVRGGQNIQYF
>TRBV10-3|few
CAISSSSALQETQYF
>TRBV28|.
CASSPTGGRANEQFF
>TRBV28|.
CASSAGLAGFNEQYF
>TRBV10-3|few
CAISESTRPGTQPQHF
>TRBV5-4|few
CASSLSGTSGRAFHF
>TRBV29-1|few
CSVDGLAGLNEQFF
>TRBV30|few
CAWSHSSGSYNEQFF
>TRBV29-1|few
CSVSRDSPQQFF
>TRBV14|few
CASSRRLLAENNEQFF
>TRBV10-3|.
CAISQGTSGYKQFF
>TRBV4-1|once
CASSQVASQGYEQYF
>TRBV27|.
CASTNTGGSGRRGEQFF
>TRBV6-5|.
CASRRSGETTEAFF
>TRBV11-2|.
CASSLQGSNQPQHF
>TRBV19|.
CASSIWGVGSYNEQFF
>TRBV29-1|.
CSVVRDFEQYF
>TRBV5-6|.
CASSRNQYQPQHF
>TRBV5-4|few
CASSRTGGVETQYF
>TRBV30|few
CAWGRQGDTEAFF
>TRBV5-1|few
CASSLWSHNEQFF
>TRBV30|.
CAWNTGNGQPQHF
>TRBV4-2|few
CASSQDPGFGETQYF